A selection of T cell receptor beta chains follows, all from one sample in a study of T-cell reconstitution after alpha-beta-depleted transplantation in children. TCRdb re-called the PCR reads through MiXCR, storing one row per CDR3 protein. The sample consists of 240,000 or so distinct CDR3 sequences, 6.5% to 10% of them appearing once. Here the sequenced sample was PBMCs, mostly from graft donor cells, taken 180 days after TCRalphabeta/CD19-depleted stem cell transplant. The receptors shown here come from a male patient aged 10-17 years who had a stem cell transplant for acute lymphoblastic leukemia, so the T cells may come from the graft donor. Both conserved end residues are part of each CDR3. The D gene is left open where the match is weak. Part of the rows lack a size; the others show once, few, many or a class for expanded clones.

size | J | V | D | DNA | CDR3
many | TRBJ2-7 | TRBV6-2/TRBV6-3 | TRBD1 | TGTGCCAGCAGTGCGACAGGGTGGGACGAGCAGTACTTC | CASSATGWDEQYF
many | TRBJ1-3 | TRBV5-1 | . | TGCGCCAGCGGAGCCGGAGGAGCTGGAAACACCATATATTTT | CASGAGGAGNTIYF
many | TRBJ2-1 | TRBV12-3/TRBV12-4 | . | TGTGCCAGCAGTCTACGACAGGCGGTCTTCTTC | CASSLRQAVFF
many | TRBJ1-5 | TRBV11-2 | . | TGTGCCAGCAGCTTAGATCATTCCCAGCCCCAGCATTTT | CASSLDHSQPQHF
many | TRBJ2-7 | TRBV12-3/TRBV12-4 | . | TGTGCCAGCAGTTTCAGGGGAGCCGACGAGCAGTACTTC | CASSFRGADEQYF
many | TRBJ1-6 | TRBV3-1 | TRBD1 | TGTGCCAGCAGCCAAGCGGGACAGAATTCACCCCTCCACTTT | CASSQAGQNSPLHF
many | TRBJ2-1 | TRBV10-2 | . | TGCGCCAGCAGTTTAGCTTCGTTAGGGGGCAATGAGCAGTTCTTC | CASSLASLGGNEQFF
many | TRBJ1-5 | TRBV7-2 | TRBD1 | TGTGCCAGCAGCTTAGCTGGGACAGGAGTGAATCAGCCCCAGCATTTT | CASSLAGTGVNQPQHF
many | TRBJ2-1 | TRBV5-1 | . | TGCGCCAGCAGCTTGGACTATGCGCCGTACAATGAGCAGTTCTTC | CASSLDYAPYNEQFF
many | TRBJ2-7 | TRBV29-1 | . | TGCAGCGTTGAATCATACGAGCAGTACTTC | CSVESYEQYF
many | TRBJ2-5 | TRBV3-1 | . | TGTGCCAGCAGCCAAGATGGGGGGAGCGAGACCCAGTACTTC | CASSQDGGSETQYF
many | TRBJ2-1 | TRBV9 | . | TGTGCCAGCAGCGTAGCTGTGGGGACCTCCTACAATGAGCAGTTCTTC | CASSVAVGTSYNEQFF
many | TRBJ1-1 | TRBV24-1 | . | TGTGCCACCAGTGATTCCAGGGGTAGTACTGAAGCTTTCTTT | CATSDSRGSTEAFF
many | TRBJ1-4 | TRBV5-5 | TRBD1 | TGTGCCAGCAGCCTAGGGGGCGCCGGGAGTGAAAAACTGTTTTTT | CASSLGGAGSEKLFF
many | TRBJ2-7 | TRBV6-2/TRBV6-3 | . | TGTGCCAGCAGTTACCCTAACGAGCAGTACTTC | CASSYPNEQYF
. | TRBJ1-3 | TRBV11-2 | . | TGTGCCAGCAGCTTAGCCGGACACACCATATATTTT | CASSLAGHTIYF
many | TRBJ2-2 | TRBV6-4 | TRBD2 | TGTGCCAGCAGTGCGGGGGGTCCCACCGGGGAGCTGTTTTTT | CASSAGGPTGELFF
many | TRBJ2-1 | TRBV24-1 | TRBD2 | TGTGCCACCAGCGGGAGGCTTATGCGGCAGTTCTTC | CATSGRLMRQFF
many | TRBJ2-7 | TRBV2 | . | TGTGCCATTCTGACAGGGAGGACATCCTACGAGCAGTACTTC | CAILTGRTSYEQYF
many | TRBJ1-1 | TRBV7-2 | . | TGTGCCAGCAGCTCGTCCCAGCGACGGTACACTGAAGCTTTCTTT | CASSSSQRRYTEAFF
many | TRBJ2-3 | TRBV7-8 | . | TGTGCCAGCAGCTTAGGGGGACTGCCCACAGATACGCAGTATTTT | CASSLGGLPTDTQYF
. | TRBJ2-2 | TRBV3-1 | TRBD2 | TGTGCCACCTGCCTGGGACTAGCGGGGGCCTTGAACACCGGGGAGCTGTTTTTT | CATCLGLAGALNTGELFF
many | TRBJ1-5 | TRBV10-3 | . | TGTGCCATCAGGGATTCCAGGGGTGGGGATCAGCCCCAGCATTTT | CAIRDSRGGDQPQHF
many | TRBJ1-1 | TRBV7-9 | . | TGTGCCAGCAGCTTACTACTAAGGCAAACAGAGAACACTGAAGCTTTCTTT | CASSLLLRQTENTEAFF
many | TRBJ2-3 | TRBV10-2 | . | TGCGCTAGCTCCGGGTATACGCAGTATTTT | CASSGYTQYF
many | TRBJ2-5 | TRBV12-3/TRBV12-4 | TRBD2 | TGTGCCAGCAGTTTGGGACTAGCGGGAGGACTCCAAGAGACCCAGTACTTC | CASSLGLAGGLQETQYF